Presented here are 11 T cell receptor beta chains from one specimen sequenced in a study of OX40 agonist ivuxolimab in advanced cancers. The method was immunoSEQ multiplex PCR; TCRdb's version includes in-frame clones alone and lacks a portion of them. Among 70,000 to 80,000 clones listed, approximately 93% were seen once. The specimen comprised CD4+ or CD8+ T cells sorted from blood, sampled in a trial of the OX40 agonist ivuxolimab. Receptor source: an adult with an advanced solid tumor such as melanoma, head and neck, liver or kidney cancer.

The rearrangement joins TRBV18 to TRBJ2-1, with TRBD2 matching 7 bases. CDR3 size: 17 residues. Unmatched junction bases numbered 9, after V lost 0 bases and J lost 4 bases. Germline loops: CDR1 KGHSH, CDR2 LQKENI. CDR3 DNA: TGTGCCAGCTCACCACCGGAAGGGACTACCCCTTACAATGAGCAGTTCTTC. As protein: CASSPPEGTTPYNEQFF.

This chain joins TRBV4-1 and TRBJ2-5; 10 bases fit TRBD2. Looked up from germline, CDR1 is MGHRA and CDR2 is YSYEKL. The CDR3 loop spans 17 amino acids. The J segment lost 3 bases and the V segment lost 4 bases, leaving 11 bases of the junction unmatched. The CDR3 DNA is TGCGCCAGCAGCCTAGCGGGGGGCACGACGGAGGAAGAGACCCAGTACTTC. Amino acid sequence: CASSLAGGTTEEETQYF.

This chain uses TRBV5-1 with TRBJ2-7; 7 positions agree with TRBD1. This CDR3 contains 11 residues. Germline lookup yields CDR1 SGHRS and CDR2 YFSETQ. After removal of 4 bases from V and 11 bases from J, the junction contained 6 bases not matched to a gene. The CDR3 DNA follows: TGCGCCAGCAGCCCTGACAGGGTAAAGTACTTC. Protein sequence: CASSPDRVKYF.

The chain combines TRBV9 with TRBJ2-7, with 12 bases lining up with TRBD2. V was clipped by 4 bases and J by 2 bases; unmatched bases: 4. Germline CDR1 is SGDLS and CDR2 is YYNGEE. This CDR3 has 15 amino acids. Here the CDR3 DNA reads TGTGCCAGCAGCCCGTGGACTAGCGGGGCCTACGAGCAGTACTTC. Its protein is CASSPWTSGAYEQYF. The full variable domain, in which reference TRBV9 and TRBJ2-7 provide the parts outside the CDR3, is DSGVTQTPKHLITATGQRVTLRCSPRSGDLSVYWYQQSLDQGLQFLIQYYNGEERAKGNILERFSAQQFPDLHSELNLSSLELGDSALYFCASSPWTSGAYEQYFGPGTRLTVT.

CDR3 loop: CASSQQEKLFF. The CDR3 DNA follows: TGCGCCAGCAGCCAACAGGAAAAACTGTTTTTT. The chain uses TRBV4-1 and TRBJ1-4; D is undetermined. The CDR3 contains 11 residues. Germline V CDR1 and CDR2: MGHRA, YSYEKL. V was cut by 2 bases and J by 8 bases, with 3 bases left in between.

V gene TRBV4-3 combines with J gene TRBJ2-7; either TRBD1 or TRBD2 may fit D (5 bases each). Trimming shortened V by 3 bases and J by 3 bases, and 15 bases separated the two germline ends. CDR1 LGHNA and CDR2 YSLEER come from the germline V gene. The length of the CDR3 is 15 residues. The chain's CDR3 is CASSQGVAGNYEQYF. CDR3 sequence (DNA): TGCGCCAGCAGCCAGGGGGTGGCAGGGAACTACGAGCAGTACTTC.

This clone was picked up one time. The chain uses TRBV19 and TRBJ2-7, with TRBD2 matching over 7 bases. From germline, CDR1 is LNHDA and CDR2 SQIVND (reference sequence). The CDR3 consists of 13 residues. After removal of 3 bases from V and 5 bases from J, the junction contained 4 bases not matched to a gene. CDR3 sequence reads: CASSMGAGNEQYF. Here the CDR3 DNA reads TGTGCCAGTAGTATGGGAGCGGGGAACGAGCAGTACTTC.

The chain carries TRBV4-1 and TRBJ1-6, with D maybe TRBD1 (5 bases). CDR3 length: 15 amino acids. Germline loops: CDR1 MGHRA, CDR2 YSYEKL. The ends were cut back, 2 bases at V and 7 bases at J, with 12 bases in the middle. In DNA form, the CDR3 reads TGCGCCAGCAGCCAATCACGGCAGGGAAATTCACCCCTCCACTTT. This sequence encodes CASSQSRQGNSPLHF.

This chain's CDR3 is CASTTTGTDLLSGYTF. The DNA for the CDR3 is TGCGCCAGCACCACGACCGGGACGGACCTTCTCTCTGGCTACACCTTC. This chain uses TRBV4-1 with TRBJ1-2; possible D gene TRBD1, 5 bases. Per the germline V gene, CDR1 is MGHRA and CDR2 is YSYEKL. The CDR3 is made up of 16 amino acids. Trimming pared 7 bases from V and 7 bases from J, leaving 25 bases between.

CDR3 in DNA: TGTGCCAGCAGTCCTACATCCAACCCAAACACTGAAGCTTTCTTT. Translating it yields CASSPTSNPNTEAFF. The chain couples TRBV7-3 to TRBJ1-1, with D unresolved. The CDR3 is made up of 15 amino acids. CDR1 is SGHTA and CDR2 is FQGTGA in the germline V gene. Trimming removed 6 bases at V and 2 bases at J, with 16 bases between.

The J gene is TRBJ1-2, the V gene TRBV5-1, with 9 bases lining up with TRBD1. The CDR3 is 19 amino acids. V dropped 4 bases and J dropped 4; count of bases not matched to a gene: 20. Germline V gene data show CDR1 as SGHRS and CDR2 as YFSETQ. CDR3 in DNA: TGCGCCAGCAGCCCCATCCCGGGACAGGGTCAGAAGGGGCTCTATGGCTACACCTTC. It yields the protein CASSPIPGQGQKGLYGYTF. The full variable domain, with the rest looked up from reference TRBV5-1 and TRBJ1-2, is KAGVTQTPRYLIKTRGQQVTLSCSPISGHRSVSWYQQTPGQGLQFLFEYFSETQRNKGNFPGRFSGRQFSNSRSEMNVSTLELGDSALYLCASSPIPGQGQKGLYGYTFGSGTRLTVV.